The 26 T cell receptor beta chains presented below share a single source sample, sequenced in a study of T cell clonotyping in hematopoietic cell transplantation. Time point noted: recipient sample about 28 days before transplant, after cytoreduction. Here immunoSEQ multiplex PCR was the method, and the copy in TCRdb shows in-frame clones only, minus some. The table records approximately 11,000 clones, roughly 91% of them present only once. Material: peripheral blood mononuclear cells, obtained before stem cell transplant. These receptors were collected from a woman between 50 and 59 years old with chronic myeloid leukemia. Some clones in this sample may be carry-over from other donors' samples.

CDR3 in DNA: TGCGCCAGCAGCTCCCAAGGAAGCTCCTACAATGAGCAGTTCTTC. As protein: CASSSQGSSYNEQFF. The chain carries TRBV5-1 and TRBJ2-1, with D hard to call. The CDR3 length is 15 residues. Trimming removed 3 bases at V and 0 bases at J, with 10 bases between. Germline V gene data show CDR1 as SGHRS and CDR2 as YFSETQ.

The V gene is TRBV7-6, the J gene TRBJ2-3; D is possibly TRBD1 or TRBD2 (5 bases each). The germline V gene encodes CDR1 SGHVS and CDR2 FNYEAQ. V was pared by 1 base and J by 7 bases, with 6 bases between. The CDR3 loop spans 12 amino acids. The CDR3, as DNA: TGTGCCAGCAGCTTAGAGGGACATACGCAGTATTTT. Amino acid sequence: CASSLEGHTQYF. Filled out from reference TRBV7-6 and TRBJ2-3, the complete variable domain reads GAGVSQSPRYKVTKRGQDVALRCDPISGHVSLYWYRQALGQGPEFLTYFNYEAQQDKSGLPNDRFSAERPEGSISTLTIQRTEQRDSAMYRCASSLEGHTQYFGPGTRLTVL.

This sequence joins TRBV5-4 and TRBJ2-3; D not resolved. This CDR3 is 15 amino acids long. Trimming removed 4 bases at V and 0 bases at J, with 12 bases between. CDR1 and CDR2 (germline): SGHNT, YYREEE (reference sequence). This CDR3 reads CASSPGPGSTDTQYF. In DNA form, the CDR3 reads TGTGCCAGCAGCCCAGGACCAGGCAGCACAGATACGCAGTATTTT.

The chain combines TRBV27 with TRBJ2-4, with TRBD1 matching over 10 bases. Germline loops: CDR1 MNHEY, CDR2 SMNVEV (reference sequence). V lost 9 bases to trimming and J lost 0 bases; unmatched junction nucleotides: 11. The CDR3 has 17 amino acids. As DNA, the CDR3 is TGTGCCAGAACCGGACAGGGGGAGACTTTAGCCAAAAACATTCAGTACTTC. This encodes CARTGQGETLAKNIQYF.

The chain links TRBV28 to TRBJ1-1; TRBD1 aligns across 8 bases. CDR1 is MDHEN and CDR2 is SYDVKM in the germline V gene. This CDR3 contains 13 residues. V lost 7 bases, J lost 4 bases, and 5 bases stayed unmatched. CDR3 sequence reads: CASNTGGSTEAFF. The DNA for the CDR3 is TGTGCCAGCAACACAGGGGGTTCCACTGAAGCTTTCTTT.

The chain links TRBV7-2 to TRBJ2-7; 8 bases line up with TRBD1. This CDR3 is built from 16 residues. CDR1 SGHTA and CDR2 FQGNSA come from the germline V gene. V shed 5 bases and J 0 bases; nucleotides not matched to a gene: 9. The CDR3 DNA reads as TGTGCCAGCAGCGTAAACAGGGGGTACAGCTCCTACGAGCAGTACTTC. The encoded protein is CASSVNRGYSSYEQYF.

This chain joins TRBV28 and TRBJ1-2; D unclear. The CDR3 consists of 14 residues. V was clipped by 7 bases and J by 4 bases, with 16 bases between them. Germline values: CDR1 MDHEN, CDR2 SYDVKM. Here the CDR3 DNA reads TGTGCCAGCACCCAGGACGAAGGACTCTATGGCTACACCTTC. This translates into CASTQDEGLYGYTF.

This chain links TRBV5-8 with TRBJ2-7; D possibly corresponds to TRBD1 (6 bases). Germline V gives CDR1 SGHTS, CDR2 YDEGEE. The CDR3 is 16 residues long. Between the trimmed V and J ends, which lost 2 bases and 1 base, there was a span of 16 bases. CDR3 nucleotides: TGTGCCAGCAGCTTAGAATCCGGGACACGATCCTACGAGCAGTACTTC. Protein: CASSLESGTRSYEQYF.

CDR3 DNA: TGTGCCTGGGAACATCGGGGGAACACAGATACGCAGTATTTT. It specifies CAWEHRGNTDTQYF. The rearrangement links TRBV30 to TRBJ2-3; possible D gene TRBD2, 6 bases. The CDR3 runs to 14 residues. Germline V gene sequence: CDR1 GTSNPN, CDR2 SVGIG (reference sequence). Between the trimmed V and J ends, which lost 5 bases and 2 bases, there was a span of 14 bases.

The chain links TRBV2 to TRBJ2-5, with 15 bases that match TRBD2. CDR1 is SNHLY, CDR2 FYNNEI, per germline. The CDR3 is 19 amino acids. With 4 bases clipped from V and 4 bases from J, the junction kept 13 bases outside the gene matches. CDR3 sequence (DNA): TGTGCCAGCAGTGGGACTAGCGGGAGGGCCCTGGGAGGGACAGAGACCCAGTACTTC. Protein product: CASSGTSGRALGGTETQYF.

CDR3 amino acids: CASSAYFGTLFYEQYF. The CDR3 coding sequence is TGTGCCAGCAGTGCATATTTCGGAACATTATTTTACGAGCAGTACTTC. This chain uses TRBV2 with TRBJ2-7; D gene uncertain. The V and J ends lost 4 bases and 4 bases respectively, with 20 bases between them. This CDR3 has 16 amino acids. The germline V gene encodes CDR1 SNHLY and CDR2 FYNNEI. Supplemented by reference TRBV2 and TRBJ2-7, the full variable domain reads EPEVTQTPSHQVTQMGQEVILRCVPISNHLYFYWYRQILGQKVEFLVSFYNNEISEKSEIFDDQFSVERPDGSNFTLKIRSTKLEDSAMYFCASSAYFGTLFYEQYFGPGTRLTVT.

This clone turned up a few times. The chain combines TRBV7-9 with TRBJ1-1; D might be TRBD1 (5 bases). Germline V lookup: CDR1 SEHNR, CDR2 FQNEAQ (reference sequence). The length of the CDR3 is 14 residues. Trimming stripped 7 bases from V and 11 bases from J, with 23 bases between. CDR3 loop: CASTPSGGYQYAFF. CDR3 bases: TGTGCCAGCACTCCTTCTGGGGGGTATCAGTACGCTTTCTTT.

V gene TRBV10-3 combines with J gene TRBJ1-1, with a weak D call TRBD1 (6 bases). Germline lookup yields CDR1 ENHRY and CDR2 SYGVKD. The CDR3 has 14 residues. Trimming stripped 5 bases from V and 3 bases from J, with 13 bases between. CDR3 in DNA: TGTGCCATCAGTTATACAGCAGGGGACACTGAAGCTTTCTTT. It translates to CAISYTAGDTEAFF.

This chain links TRBV4-3 with TRBJ1-4; TRBD1 is a possible D gene (6 bases). The CDR3 totals 17 residues. Trimming stripped 5 bases from V and 3 bases from J, with 19 bases between. CDR1 and CDR2 from the germline V gene are LGHNA and YSLEER. This CDR3 is CASSGTWGAGANEKLFF. The CDR3 nucleotides are TGCGCCAGCAGCGGGACGTGGGGGGCCGGGGCTAATGAAAAACTGTTTTTT.

V and J are TRBV25-1 and TRBJ2-1; D remains ambiguous. The CDR3 covers 13 residues. Germline values: CDR1 MGHDK, CDR2 SYGVNS. The ends were cut back, 3 bases at V and 1 base at J, with 4 bases in the middle. This chain's CDR3 is CASSDLSYNEQFF. CDR3 DNA: TGTGCCAGCAGTGACTTATCCTACAATGAGCAGTTCTTC.

This chain joins TRBV4-1 and TRBJ2-7; the match to TRBD2 covers 12 bases. The germline V gene encodes CDR1 MGHRA and CDR2 YSYEKL. V was clipped by 1 base and J by 2 bases; unmatched bases: 15. This CDR3 spans 20 amino acids. CDR3 in amino acids: CASSQVPPAGSSGRAYEQYF. The CDR3 DNA reads as TGCGCCAGCAGCCAAGTTCCCCCCGCCGGCTCTAGCGGGAGGGCCTACGAGCAGTACTTC.

This clone showed up just once. The chain is built from TRBV7-9 and TRBJ2-3; the D is unclear. CDR1 is SEHNR and CDR2 is FQNEAQ in the germline V gene (reference sequence). Trimming pared 5 bases from V and 5 bases from J, leaving 20 bases between. This CDR3 is 16 amino acids long. This chain's CDR3 is CASSQNQQFALDTQYF. In DNA form, the CDR3 reads TGTGCCAGCAGCCAAAACCAGCAGTTCGCCTTAGATACGCAGTATTTT.

J is TRBJ2-7 and V is TRBV28, with 8 bases lining up with TRBD1. The V segment lost 6 bases and the J segment 1 base; nucleotides outside the gene matches: 2. This CDR3 is built from 13 residues. In germline, CDR1 is MDHEN, CDR2 SYDVKM. CDR3 residues: CASRDRESYEQYF. Here the CDR3 DNA reads TGTGCCAGCAGGGACAGGGAATCCTACGAGCAGTACTTC.

The rearrangement links TRBV5-4 to TRBJ2-7; weak D call: TRBD2 (6 bases). Germline V CDR1 and CDR2: SGHNT, YYREEE (reference sequence). Trimming took off 4 bases at V and 0 bases at J, with 17 bases between the two ends. The CDR3 is made up of 16 amino acids. The CDR3: CASSDDPGAFSYEQYF. The CDR3 DNA reads TGTGCCAGCAGCGATGACCCGGGAGCTTTCTCCTACGAGCAGTACTTC. Variable domain in full (rest from reference TRBV5-4 and TRBJ2-7): ETGVTQSPTHLIKTRGQQVTLRCSSQSGHNTVSWYQQALGQGPQFIFQYYREEENGRGNFPPRFSGLQFPNYSSELNVNALELDDSALYLCASSDDPGAFSYEQYFGPGTRLTVT.

CDR3: CASSRATNYGYTF. DNA for the CDR3: TGTGCCAGCAGTCGAGCGACTAACTATGGCTACACCTTC. The chain employs TRBV28 and TRBJ1-2; the D is unclear. The germline gives CDR1 MDHEN, CDR2 SYDVKM. V dropped 5 bases and J dropped 0 bases, with 7 bases sitting between them. The CDR3 contains 13 residues.

The rearrangement joins TRBV11-2 to TRBJ2-2; D remains unclear. V dropped 4 bases and J dropped 5 bases, with 11 bases sitting between them. CDR1 is SGHAT, CDR2 FQNNGV, per germline. The CDR3 is 14 residues long. For the CDR3, the DNA is TGTGCCAGCAGCTCCGTCGACAAAACCGGGGAGCTGTTTTTT. Translated, it gives CASSSVDKTGELFF.

This clone occurred once. J is TRBJ2-7 and V is TRBV5-8; 8 bases are a match to TRBD2. CDR3 length: 14 residues. Trimming at V came to 7 bases and at J to 1 base, leaving 7 bases not matched to a gene. The V gene's germline CDR1 is SGHTS and CDR2 YDEGEE. CDR3 amino acids: CASGGTSFSYEQYF. CDR3 DNA: TGTGCCAGCGGCGGGACTAGTTTTTCCTACGAGCAGTACTTC. Full variable domain (outside the CDR3, taken from reference TRBV5-8 and TRBJ2-7): EAGVTQSPTHLIKTRGQQATLRCSPISGHTSVYWYQQALGLGLQFLLWYDEGEERNRGNFPPRFSGRQFPNYSSELNVNALELEDSALYLCASGGTSFSYEQYFGPGTRLTVT.

This chain connects TRBV19 to TRBJ1-2; 8 nucleotides match TRBD1. The junction had 12 bases not matched to a gene; V was cut back by 6 bases and J by 12 bases. Germline values: CDR1 LNHDA, CDR2 SQIVND (reference sequence). CDR3 size: 13 residues. The CDR3 is CASRDRGSQSNTF. CDR3 coding DNA: TGTGCCAGTAGAGACAGGGGATCCCAATCCAACACCTTC. Full variable domain (rest looked up from reference TRBV19 and TRBJ1-2): DGGITQSPKYLFRKEGQNVTLSCEQNLNHDAMYWYRQDPGQGLRLIYYSQIVNDFQKGDIAEGYSVSREKKESFPLTVTSAQKNPTAFYLCASRDRGSQSNTFGSGTRLTVV.

This clone occurred once. The chain is built from TRBV19 and TRBJ2-1; D unclear. From germline, CDR1 is LNHDA and CDR2 SQIVND (reference sequence). The CDR3 has 13 residues. V was shortened by 5 bases and J by 3 bases, with 8 bases between the two germline ends. In DNA, the CDR3 is TGTGCCAGTAGTCCGCCTCACTACAATGAGCAGTTCTTC. Protein sequence: CASSPPHYNEQFF.

The V call is TRBV21-1, the J call TRBJ2-7; the table gives TRBD2 as D, unverified against the DNA. TRBV21-1 is a pseudogene. CDR3 size: 16 residues. The CDR3 loop reads CASSKGLAERSYEQYF. CDR3 bases: TGTGCCAGCAGCAAAGGACTAGCGGAGCGCTCCTACGAGCAGTACTTC.

The rearrangement uses TRBV6-1 and TRBJ2-7; TRBD2 matches 9 bases. There are 16 residues in the CDR3. J was trimmed by 6 bases and V by 1 base; bases with no gene match: 10. CDR1 MNHNS and CDR2 SASEGT come from the germline V gene. CDR3 region: CASSEDPTSGSREQYF. CDR3 DNA sequence: TGTGCCAGCAGTGAAGACCCCACTAGCGGGTCTCGCGAGCAGTACTTC.